This TCR beta chain was recovered during a study of pediatric ulcerative colitis. Each sample received Survey-level depth of up to 500,000 reads. The protocol was immunoSEQ multiplex PCR, while the TCRdb copy is restricted to in-frame clones and leaves out a portion. This sample carries 37,000 or so clones, roughly 85% of them seen once, and the ten largest clones take 23%. On this clone itself: Antigen specificity is unknown.

Germline CDR1 is MDHEN and CDR2 is SYDVKM. Trimming removed 2 bases at V and 2 bases at J, with 10 bases between. The CDR3 covers 14 residues. Study-wide results and caveats: Compared with controls, ulcerative colitis showed greater blood-rectum clone sharing. Two rectal CDR3 clonotypes occurred in all ulcerative colitis patients.

This chain uses TRBV28 with TRBJ2-7; D is possibly TRBD1 or TRBD2 (5 bases each). This clonotype was obtained from a girl between 5 and 17 years old with moderate ulcerative colitis. The source material was blood. CDR3 loop: CASSLGDQPYEQYF. Written as DNA, the CDR3 is TGTGCCAGCAGTTTAGGGGACCAACCCTACGAGCAGTACTTC.